A selection of T cell receptor beta chains follows, all from one sample in a study of blood T cell repertoires in COVID-19. Produced via immunoSEQ multiplex PCR; TCRdb's table is partial and in-frame only. The sample has 200,000 to 250,000 clones, approximately 84% seen once; the top ten hold 7.8%. The sequenced sample was peripheral blood. The receptors were sampled from a woman of 80 years or more with COVID-19, enrolled during active disease. CDR3s include the opening cysteine and the closing phenylalanine or tryptophan. Fields, in order: V gene, clone size, J gene, D gene, CDR3 DNA, CDR3 protein. The D gene is left open where the match is weak. Not every row has a clone size; where given, it reads once, few, many or a size class.

v_gene: TRBV7-3; abundance: -; j_gene: TRBJ1-2; d_gene: TRBD1; CDR3nt: TGTGCCAGCAGCCCCCAAGCAGGGGGCACCTATGGCTACACCTTC; CDR3aa: CASSPQAGGTYGYTF
v_gene: TRBV7-9; abundance: -; j_gene: TRBJ2-2; d_gene: TRBD2; CDR3nt: TGTGCCAGCAGCTTCGGCGGGAGGGCCGGGGAGCTGTTTTTT; CDR3aa: CASSFGGRAGELFF
v_gene: TRBV5-1; abundance: once; j_gene: TRBJ2-2; d_gene: -; CDR3nt: TGCGCCAGCGGCAACGACAGGAACACCGGGGAGCTGTTTTTT; CDR3aa: CASGNDRNTGELFF
v_gene: TRBV2; abundance: -; j_gene: TRBJ1-1; d_gene: TRBD1; CDR3nt: TGTGCCAGCAGTGATGAGACAGGGGCTGAAGCTTTCTTT; CDR3aa: CASSDETGAEAFF
v_gene: TRBV3-1/TRBV3-2; abundance: -; j_gene: TRBJ1-3; d_gene: -; CDR3nt: TGTGCCAGCAGCCAAGATCTTCCTGGAAACACCATATATTTT; CDR3aa: CASSQDLPGNTIYF
v_gene: TRBV5-1; abundance: few; j_gene: TRBJ1-3; d_gene: TRBD1; CDR3nt: TGCGCCAGCAGCTTGGGAGGACAGGGGGTCGGCTCTGGAAACACCATATATTTT; CDR3aa: CASSLGGQGVGSGNTIYF
v_gene: TRBV18; abundance: -; j_gene: TRBJ1-3; d_gene: -; CDR3nt: TGTGCCAGCTCACCAAGGGGGACGGCTGGAAACACCATATATTTT; CDR3aa: CASSPRGTAGNTIYF
v_gene: TRBV6-1; abundance: -; j_gene: TRBJ1-6; d_gene: TRBD1; CDR3nt: TGTGCCAGCAGTGAAGACGGACAGGGCAGATCACCCCTCCACTTT; CDR3aa: CASSEDGQGRSPLHF
v_gene: TRBV28; abundance: -; j_gene: TRBJ2-7; d_gene: -; CDR3nt: TGTGCCAGCAGTTCCCGCTACGAGCAGTACTTC; CDR3aa: CASSSRYEQYF
v_gene: TRBV7-6; abundance: -; j_gene: TRBJ1-2; d_gene: TRBD1; CDR3nt: TGTGCCAGCAGCCCTTCTACGACAGGGGCGTTAAGTGGCTACACCTTC; CDR3aa: CASSPSTTGALSGYTF
v_gene: TRBV7-9; abundance: -; j_gene: TRBJ1-1; d_gene: -; CDR3nt: TGTGCCAGCACCCTAATCAACGGAGACACTGAAGCTTTCTTT; CDR3aa: CASTLINGDTEAFF
v_gene: TRBV5-4; abundance: once; j_gene: TRBJ2-7; d_gene: -; CDR3nt: TGTGCCAGCAGTCTGGACTCGGACAGCTACGAGCAGTACTTC; CDR3aa: CASSLDSDSYEQYF
v_gene: TRBV11-2; abundance: -; j_gene: TRBJ2-3; d_gene: TRBD2; CDR3nt: TGTGCCAGCAGCTTAGGCCGGCGGCCTAGCGGGCCTAGCACAGATACGCAGTATTTT; CDR3aa: CASSLGRRPSGPSTDTQYF
v_gene: TRBV3-1/TRBV3-2; abundance: once; j_gene: TRBJ1-1; d_gene: -; CDR3nt: TGTGCCAGCAGCCGAGTGGGGCCCGATACTGAAGCTTTCTTT; CDR3aa: CASSRVGPDTEAFF
v_gene: TRBV19; abundance: -; j_gene: TRBJ1-4; d_gene: TRBD1; CDR3nt: TGTGCCAGTAGTCCGGGGACAGGGGTGCGTATAAGTGAAAAACTGTTTTTT; CDR3aa: CASSPGTGVRISEKLFF
v_gene: TRBV9; abundance: -; j_gene: TRBJ1-4; d_gene: TRBD1; CDR3nt: TGTGCCAGCACAGGGGGTACTAATGAAAAACTGTTTTTT; CDR3aa: CASTGGTNEKLFF
v_gene: TRBV6-5; abundance: -; j_gene: TRBJ2-5; d_gene: TRBD1; CDR3nt: TGTGCCAGCAGAACCCCTCAGGGGGCACAAGAGACCCAGTACTTC; CDR3aa: CASRTPQGAQETQYF
v_gene: TRBV3-1/TRBV3-2; abundance: -; j_gene: TRBJ1-4; d_gene: TRBD1; CDR3nt: TGTGCCAGCAGCCAATGGCAGGGGGCGGCAGGTGAAAAACTGTTTTTT; CDR3aa: CASSQWQGAAGEKLFF
v_gene: TRBV6-5; abundance: -; j_gene: TRBJ1-2; d_gene: -; CDR3nt: TGTGCCAGCGGCAACGGGGTCGGGTATGGCTACACCTTC; CDR3aa: CASGNGVGYGYTF
v_gene: TRBV10-3; abundance: -; j_gene: TRBJ1-2; d_gene: TRBD1; CDR3nt: TGTGCCGCGTCAGGGGGCGTTAACTATGGCTACACCTTC; CDR3aa: CAASGGVNYGYTF
v_gene: TRBV5-1; abundance: few; j_gene: TRBJ1-5; d_gene: -; CDR3nt: TGCGCCAGCAGCTTGGGGCAGGCGGGCCAGCCCCAGCATTTT; CDR3aa: CASSLGQAGQPQHF
v_gene: TRBV5-1; abundance: -; j_gene: TRBJ1-6; d_gene: TRBD1; CDR3nt: TGCGCCAGCAGCTTGGGACAGGGAGGAGAGACCCTCCACTTT; CDR3aa: CASSLGQGGETLHF
v_gene: TRBV21-1; abundance: -; j_gene: TRBJ2-5; d_gene: -; CDR3nt: TGTGCCAGCCCCCGAGGTTCCGCAGGGGAGGGCCAGTACTTC; CDR3aa: CASPRGSAGEGQYF
v_gene: TRBV10-3; abundance: -; j_gene: TRBJ2-7; d_gene: -; CDR3nt: TGTGCCATCAGTGAACGTGGGGGGACGGTCGAGCAGTACTTC; CDR3aa: CAISERGGTVEQYF
v_gene: TRBV5-1; abundance: -; j_gene: TRBJ1-2; d_gene: TRBD1; CDR3nt: TGCGCCAGCAGCTTGGAGGGGGCCAGGGGCTATGGCTACACCTTC; CDR3aa: CASSLEGARGYGYTF
v_gene: TRBV6-1; abundance: -; j_gene: TRBJ1-1; d_gene: TRBD1; CDR3nt: TGTGCCAGCAGCCTGACAGGGGGTAGCACTGAAGCTTTCTTT; CDR3aa: CASSLTGGSTEAFF
v_gene: TRBV5-1; abundance: -; j_gene: TRBJ1-4; d_gene: -; CDR3nt: TGCGCCAGCAGGGACGGTGAGGGTGAAAAACTGTTTTTT; CDR3aa: CASRDGEGEKLFF
v_gene: TRBV24-1; abundance: -; j_gene: TRBJ2-5; d_gene: -; CDR3nt: TGTGCCACCACCCTATGGTTACTCCAAGAGACCCAGTACTTC; CDR3aa: CATTLWLLQETQYF
v_gene: TRBV15; abundance: -; j_gene: TRBJ1-2; d_gene: TRBD1; CDR3nt: TGTGCCACCAGCAAGGGGACAGACAACTATGGCTACACCTTC; CDR3aa: CATSKGTDNYGYTF
v_gene: TRBV2; abundance: -; j_gene: TRBJ1-5; d_gene: TRBD1; CDR3nt: TGTGCCAGCAGTGGCCGGGTTACAGGGGGGAGCAATCAGCCCCAGCATTTT; CDR3aa: CASSGRVTGGSNQPQHF
v_gene: TRBV5-1; abundance: -; j_gene: TRBJ1-3; d_gene: -; CDR3nt: TGCGCCAGCAGCTTGTCCCCTAGTCTGAGCGGGGCTGGAAACACCATATATTTT; CDR3aa: CASSLSPSLSGAGNTIYF
v_gene: TRBV18; abundance: -; j_gene: TRBJ1-1; d_gene: -; CDR3nt: TGTGCCAGCTCACCTAAGATCGCGGGACGAAACACTGAAGCTTTCTTT; CDR3aa: CASSPKIAGRNTEAFF
v_gene: TRBV4-1; abundance: -; j_gene: TRBJ1-2; d_gene: TRBD1; CDR3nt: TGCGCCAGCAGCCAAGTGGGACAGGGGACCTATGGCTACACCTTC; CDR3aa: CASSQVGQGTYGYTF
v_gene: TRBV7-9; abundance: -; j_gene: TRBJ2-7; d_gene: TRBD2; CDR3nt: TGTGCCAGCAGCTCCATAGGGGCGCGGGAGGGGGGCGAGCAGTACTTC; CDR3aa: CASSSIGAREGGEQYF
v_gene: TRBV6-5; abundance: -; j_gene: TRBJ1-1; d_gene: -; CDR3nt: TGTGCCAGCAGTTACGTGGGAGGCAACACTGAAGCTTTCTTT; CDR3aa: CASSYVGGNTEAFF
v_gene: TRBV10-2; abundance: -; j_gene: TRBJ1-2; d_gene: TRBD1; CDR3nt: TGCGCCAGCAGCCCCGGGACAGGGGGCGGCTACACCTTC; CDR3aa: CASSPGTGGGYTF
v_gene: TRBV7-9; abundance: -; j_gene: TRBJ1-5; d_gene: -; CDR3nt: TGTGCCAGCAGCTTAGGAGCGGCTGACAATCAGCCCCAGCATTTT; CDR3aa: CASSLGAADNQPQHF
v_gene: TRBV5-1; abundance: once; j_gene: TRBJ1-1; d_gene: -; CDR3nt: TGCGCCAGCAGCTTGGGACAGATGAACACTGAAGCTTTCTTT; CDR3aa: CASSLGQMNTEAFF
v_gene: TRBV27; abundance: -; j_gene: TRBJ1-4; d_gene: -; CDR3nt: TGTGCCAGCAGTTTATTTGGGACTTCTAATGAAAAACTGTTTTTT; CDR3aa: CASSLFGTSNEKLFF
v_gene: TRBV19; abundance: -; j_gene: TRBJ1-3; d_gene: -; CDR3nt: TGTGCCAGTAGTGCCCTCCTGACAGGCTCTGGAAACACCATATATTTT; CDR3aa: CASSALLTGSGNTIYF
v_gene: TRBV6-5; abundance: -; j_gene: TRBJ1-1; d_gene: TRBD1; CDR3nt: TGTGCCAGCAGTCACCCTCAACAGGGGAATGAAGCTTTCTTT; CDR3aa: CASSHPQQGNEAFF
v_gene: TRBV4-1; abundance: -; j_gene: TRBJ1-2; d_gene: TRBD1; CDR3nt: TGCGCCAGCAGCCAAGTCCAGGGGGCGGGGAGCTATGGCTACACCTTC; CDR3aa: CASSQVQGAGSYGYTF
v_gene: TRBV3-1/TRBV3-2; abundance: -; j_gene: TRBJ1-6; d_gene: TRBD1; CDR3nt: TGTGCCAGCACCCCCGGGACAGGGGAATCACCCCTCCACTTT; CDR3aa: CASTPGTGESPLHF
v_gene: TRBV5-1; abundance: once; j_gene: TRBJ1-1; d_gene: -; CDR3nt: TGCGCCAGCAGCTCCCTCCCGGGGGTGCCGAACACTGAAGCTTTCTTT; CDR3aa: CASSSLPGVPNTEAFF
v_gene: TRBV25-1; abundance: -; j_gene: TRBJ2-2; d_gene: TRBD1; CDR3nt: TGTGCCAGCAGCGCCCCTCCGGGACAGGGGAACACCGGGGAGCTGTTTTTT; CDR3aa: CASSAPPGQGNTGELFF
v_gene: TRBV3-1/TRBV3-2; abundance: -; j_gene: TRBJ2-7; d_gene: -; CDR3nt: TGTGCCAGCAGCCAAGATACCACCAGGCTCCTCTACGAGCAGTACTTC; CDR3aa: CASSQDTTRLLYEQYF
v_gene: TRBV10-3; abundance: -; j_gene: TRBJ2-1; d_gene: TRBD2; CDR3nt: TGTGCCAGTCAGCGGGAAACTGGGTACAATGAGCAGTTCTTC; CDR3aa: CASQRETGYNEQFF
v_gene: TRBV28; abundance: once; j_gene: TRBJ1-5; d_gene: TRBD1; CDR3nt: TGTGCCAGCAGTCAATCCGGGACAGGGAGGAGGAATCAGCCCCAGCATTTT; CDR3aa: CASSQSGTGRRNQPQHF
v_gene: TRBV6-5; abundance: -; j_gene: TRBJ2-3; d_gene: -; CDR3nt: TGTGCCAGCAGTTCCACAGGTTCAGATACGCAGTATTTT; CDR3aa: CASSSTGSDTQYF
v_gene: TRBV3-1/TRBV3-2; abundance: -; j_gene: TRBJ1-2; d_gene: -; CDR3nt: TGTGCCAGCAGCCAACAGGGGATAACTAACTATGGCTACACCTTC; CDR3aa: CASSQQGITNYGYTF
v_gene: TRBV5-1; abundance: -; j_gene: TRBJ2-1; d_gene: TRBD2; CDR3nt: TGCGCCAGCAGCTCCCAACTTAGCGGGAGTCAGTTCTTC; CDR3aa: CASSSQLSGSQFF
v_gene: TRBV19; abundance: -; j_gene: TRBJ2-1; d_gene: TRBD2; CDR3nt: TGTGCCAGTATCGCACCGGGACTAGCTTTTAATGAGCAGTTCTTC; CDR3aa: CASIAPGLAFNEQFF
v_gene: TRBV7-3; abundance: once; j_gene: TRBJ1-6; d_gene: TRBD1; CDR3nt: TGTGCCAGCAGCCCCGGACAGGGAACTACTTCACCCCTCCACTTT; CDR3aa: CASSPGQGTTSPLHF
v_gene: TRBV5-8; abundance: -; j_gene: TRBJ2-5; d_gene: TRBD1; CDR3nt: TGTGCCAGCAGCCACTGGACAGGGGACGAGACCCAGTACTTC; CDR3aa: CASSHWTGDETQYF
v_gene: TRBV11-2; abundance: -; j_gene: TRBJ2-5; d_gene: TRBD1; CDR3nt: TGTGCCAGCAGCCCACAGACAGGGGACGGGGAGACCCAGTACTTC; CDR3aa: CASSPQTGDGETQYF
v_gene: TRBV7-8; abundance: -; j_gene: TRBJ2-5; d_gene: TRBD1; CDR3nt: TGTGCCAGCAGCTCCTCGGGTGGACAGGCCTTGTACTTC; CDR3aa: CASSSSGGQALYF
v_gene: TRBV6-5; abundance: -; j_gene: TRBJ2-7; d_gene: TRBD2; CDR3nt: TGTGCCAGCACTCAGCGGGAGATCTACGAGCAGTACTTC; CDR3aa: CASTQREIYEQYF
v_gene: TRBV5-1; abundance: -; j_gene: TRBJ1-1; d_gene: -; CDR3nt: TGCGCCAGCAGTCCGGCGGGGGGCTTTGGCACTGAAGCTTTCTTT; CDR3aa: CASSPAGGFGTEAFF
v_gene: TRBV18; abundance: -; j_gene: TRBJ2-3; d_gene: -; CDR3nt: TGTGCCAGCTCACCATCGGTGGCAGATACGCAGTATTTT; CDR3aa: CASSPSVADTQYF